This T cell receptor beta chain emerged from a study of T cell repertoires in cytomegalovirus infection. Study background: It can be stated that public TCR beta signatures indicated CMV infection as well as a matching HLA type. Study-wide results and caveats: The ex vivo response was dominated by HLA-C-restricted CMV-specific TCR beta clonotypes. CMV carriers having the relevant HLA were flagged by cumulative public TCR beta family frequency.

V was pared by 2 bases and J by 3 bases, with 9 bases of the junction left unmatched. The CDR3 consists of 16 residues. The V gene's germline CDR1 is KGHSH and CDR2 LQKENI. Worth noting for this clonotype: Its antigen is not known.

TCRdb passed the reads through MiXCR, listing each CDR3 protein once. The sample lists almost 550,000 distinct CDR3 sequences; approximately 17% were seen once. The clonotype originates from a human donor in good health (CMV status not recorded). Some clones in this sample may be carry-over from other donors' samples. Sequencing used CD8+ T cells from PBMCs. The V gene is TRBV18, the J gene TRBJ2-5, with TRBD2 matching 7 bases. CDR3 loop: CASSPVFRLAEETQYF. In DNA form, the CDR3 reads TGTGCCAGCTCACCAGTTTTTCGTCTAGCGGAAGAGACCCAGTACTTC.